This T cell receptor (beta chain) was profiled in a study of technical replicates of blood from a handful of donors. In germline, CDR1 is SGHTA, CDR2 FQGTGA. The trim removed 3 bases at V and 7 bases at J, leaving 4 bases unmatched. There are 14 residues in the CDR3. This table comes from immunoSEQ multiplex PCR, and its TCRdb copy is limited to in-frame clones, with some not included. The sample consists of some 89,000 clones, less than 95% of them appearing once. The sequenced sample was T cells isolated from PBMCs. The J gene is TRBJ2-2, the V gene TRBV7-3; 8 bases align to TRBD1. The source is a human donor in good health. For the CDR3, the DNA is TGTGCCAGCAGCTTCCAGGGGGCCAGCGGGGAGCTGTTTTTT. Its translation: CASSFQGASGELFF.